The source of this TCR beta chain is a study of cytomegalovirus exposure and HLA in healthy donors (dated by TCRdb to the late 2010s). For the wider study: According to an earlier analysis of 587 of the donors, about 190 million T cells yielded roughly 110 million unique TCR beta sequences and 276 Gb of sequence data. A later analysis re-examined previously published TCR beta repertoires from around 670 donors and added high-resolution HLA genotyping to investigate patterns of TCR occurrence. The genetic ancestry cluster associated with self-reported Caucasian donors included 81% of the roughly 400 genotyped donors. Using immunosequencing, the study profiled T cell repertoires from 666 subjects and related those repertoires to cytomegalovirus serostatus. The aim of the study was to test whether cataloging public T cell receptors could identify signatures of past pathogen exposure. Along with the approximately 650-subject first cohort, a separate validation cohort of more than 90 different subjects was used. Genome-wide SNP genotypes for about 55% of the 666 donors were used in a later genetic analysis, which treated that subset as a discovery cohort. The study combined high-throughput TCR immunosequencing, statistical association of individual TCRs with disease status, and machine learning to predict cytomegalovirus infection status. Typing coverage varied by locus: roughly 629-640 donors for A, B, C, DRB1 and DQB1; approximately 500 for DQA1; about 570 for DPA1; fewer than 480 for DPB1. HLA typing covered class I and class II loci at four-digit resolution. Donor age, sex, ethnicity and CMV serostatus were compiled together with the repertoire data. Every discovery cohort repertoire had been produced on one sequencing platform. An early release covering roughly 580 HLA-typed donors comprised approximately 290 gigabases of sequencing data and 85 million or so unique TCR sequences. Because of strong linkage in the cohort, four or five DR-DQ haplotypes were treated as single units for association and clustering. Across roughly 420 genotyped donors of the cohort, an average of roughly 200,000 unique TCR beta nucleotide sequences per donor were sequenced, and roughly 20% of those sequences were non-productive. To decide whether each TCR beta V gene segment behaved as functional or pseudogenic, an earlier analysis of nearly 600 of the donors relied on high-throughput TCR beta sequencing. The later analysis used no new phenotypic data to find candidate immune exposures, relying instead on TCR beta sequences and their occurrence across donors.

Receptor libraries were prepared by the immunoSEQ multiplex PCR assay. For the multiplex PCR, a mixture combining 60 forward primers for TCR Vbeta segments and 13 reverse primers for TCR Jbeta segments was used. The CDR3 region of rearranged TCR beta genes was amplified from genomic DNA with a multiplex PCR assay. The amplified TCR beta libraries were sequenced on the Illumina HiSeq System as 87-base-pair reads. The paper's data handling went like this. In a later analysis, tens of millions of unique TCR beta chains were counted across the approximately 640 repertoires, and around 10 million of these chains were shared by at least two donors. Raw reads were error-corrected and collapsed into unique sequences with a nearest-neighbor algorithm that merged closely related sequences to remove PCR and sequencing errors. V, D and J gene segments were assigned by aligning CDR3 sequences to IMGT reference sequences. For a sequence to be retained, a match of at least six nucleotides to both a V gene segment and a J gene segment was required. Rearrangements were classified as productive when the CDR3 lacked stop codons and remained in frame with V and J, and all other rearrangements were classified as non-productive. CDR3 was defined according to IMGT convention as the region running from the second conserved V-encoded cysteine to the conserved J-encoded phenylalanine. In an earlier analysis of roughly 580 of the donors, sequences lacking an unambiguous match to a single V gene segment were excluded. An earlier analysis of 587 of the donors classified V segments as functional when productive rearrangements were above 56.7% and as segregating when the standard deviation between donors was above 5%. A statistical classification framework was built for diagnosing cytomegalovirus status from the catalog of TCR beta chain sequences. A later analysis assigned V and J genes by comparing TCR nucleotide sequences with IMGT/GENE-DB human TR gene sequences. Using the TCRdist pipeline, a later analysis assigned CDR3 sequences along with most-parsimonious VDJ recombination scenarios. A later analysis defined each TCR beta chain by its CDR3 amino acid sequence plus V-gene family, and excluded reads lacking a unique V-gene family. To address suspected cross-contamination and a sequencing artifact, a later analysis removed approximately 590 highly shared, low-generation-probability nucleotide sequences. In a later analysis, a clonal expansion index was calculated for each public chain from normalized within-repertoire ranks of inferred template counts. In a later analysis, generation probabilities were computed using a VDJ recombination model fitted to out-of-frame rearrangements, and the results were checked against IGoR. Hypergeometric tests were used in a later analysis to score TCR-TCR, TCR-HLA and TCR-CMV co-occurrence, with a repertoire-size bias correction applied to the TCR pairs. In a later analysis, false discovery rates were estimated by permuting HLA or CMV assignments 20 times. A later analysis grouped co-occurring TCRs with DBSCAN, adding TCRdist sequence similarity when clustering within HLA-allele-positive subsets. Co-occurrence clustering excluded repertoires with fewer than 30,000 or more than 120,000 public chains, plus five with anomalous nucleotide sharing. TCRdb took this table from immuneACCESS and kept in-frame rearrangements with V and J called. Such tables lack part of the clones; where checked against another copy, unresolved V genes explain under half of the gap, and the rest is unexplained. The V and J calls and clone size come from that table; D and trimming were worked out from the DNA. Counted in this sample were 110,000 to 150,000 clones; about 10% of them appeared once. Of the sample, about 1.9% falls within the top ten clones.

This clone was seen repeatedly, ten times or more. Its specific antigen is unknown. The germline gene is not matched at one end of the junction; a read error may be the cause. From the cysteine through the phenylalanine, the CDR3 covers 13 amino acids. Only the CDR3 DNA stays, 39 bases, in frame from base 1. Sequences SSHAT (CDR1) and FNYEAQ (CDR2) are obtained from the germline V gene (reference sequence). The cohort consisted of 666 healthy bone marrow donors. At the time of sampling, every cohort member was nominally healthy, though immune exposures that went unrecorded were likely present. The donor was CMV seronegative and belonged to the group of 352 seronegative cohort members. Each donor provided a peripheral blood sample, and peripheral blood mononuclear cells were used for TCR beta sequencing. The Qiagen DNeasy Blood Extraction Kit was used to extract genomic DNA from the blood cell samples.

Summary of the overall study and its limitations: Assigning TCR associations to individual alleles was difficult when HLA alleles, especially DR and DQ, strongly co-occurred. According to a later analysis, most CMV-associated TCR beta chains appeared to be HLA-restricted, and the HLA associations seemed to be driven largely by CMV exposure. Most TCR sequences were seen in very few donors, while some public TCRs were found in many individuals. A further reported finding was that TCR beta sequences accurately predicted the HLA-A and HLA-B alleles for most subjects in the first cohort. CMV serostatus was the only immune exposure information available for the cohort. The authors suggested that the approach could potentially be generalized to other disease states and immunological phenotypes. Linkage disequilibrium might explain the correlated functional status among segregating V segments, but an unknown experimental factor could not be ruled out. In a later analysis, TCR association rates were found to vary across HLA loci, with the most associated TCRs seen for DRB1 alleles and the fewest for HLA-C alleles. Some IMGT-functional V segments, including TRBV6-2 and TRBV6-3, could not be distinguished by the 87-base-pair reads and were therefore excluded. The presence/absence analyses assumed that sequencing depth was roughly uniform across donors, and that assumption may not be true. In a later genetic analysis, a missense DCLRE1C variant was associated with V-gene and J-gene trimming of TCR beta chains, and the association was replicated in an independent cohort. In an earlier analysis of several hundred of the donors, most TCR beta V segments were observed in productive rearrangements about 90% or about 30% of the time, broadly matching IMGT annotations. Several of the top co-occurrence clusters appeared to be linked to parvovirus B19, influenza, CMV and Epstein-Barr virus, according to a later analysis. A few of the identified cytomegalovirus-associated TCR beta chains were confirmed in vitro to be specific for cytomegalovirus antigens. In a later analysis, around 15,000 TCR beta sequences were associated with specific HLA alleles at a false discovery rate of 0.05. Cytomegalovirus status was reported to be diagnosed by the classifier with high specificity and sensitivity in both the original and validation cohorts. The study gave a list of over 150 TCR beta chains associated with cytomegalovirus. HLA typing was unavailable for some donors at each locus, so association tests used only the typed subset. Compared with the roughly 700-donor mean, donors in an Asian-associated ancestry cluster had fewer N-insertions in productive TCRs, according to a later genetic analysis. In this cohort, only TCR beta chains were sequenced, and detectable features were limited by the absence of alpha or paired-chain data. Because counts were too low, about 17 rarely observed V segments, including chromosome 9 orphons, were excluded from the earlier analysis of about 500 of the donors. Compared with equally common non-associated chains, HLA-associated TCR beta chains in a later analysis were more clonally expanded and had lower generation probabilities. A group of highly shared sequence variants was considered likely to be a technical artifact of the sequencing pipeline.

Sequenced: PBMCs. The chain was built from TRBV7-7 and TRBJ1-1; no D gene is confidently identified. This TCR derives from a man in his fifties or sixties in good health and CMV-seronegative. The CDR3 has the sequence CASSPVSGTEAFF. The DNA is as follows: TGTGCTAGCAGCCCCGTATCGGGAACTGAAGCTTTCTTT.